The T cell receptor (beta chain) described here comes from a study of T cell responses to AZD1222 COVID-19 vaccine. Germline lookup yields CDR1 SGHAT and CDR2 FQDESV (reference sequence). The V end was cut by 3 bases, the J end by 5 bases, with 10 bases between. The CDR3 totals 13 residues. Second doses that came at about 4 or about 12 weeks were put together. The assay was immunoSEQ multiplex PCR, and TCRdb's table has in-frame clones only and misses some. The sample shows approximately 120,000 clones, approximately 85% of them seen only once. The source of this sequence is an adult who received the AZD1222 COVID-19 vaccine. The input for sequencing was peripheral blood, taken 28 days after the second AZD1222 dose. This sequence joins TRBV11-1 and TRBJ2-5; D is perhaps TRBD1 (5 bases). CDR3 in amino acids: CASSFVGRETQYF. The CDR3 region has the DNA TGTGCCAGCAGCTTCGTGGGGCGGGAGACCCAGTACTTC.